These 13 T cell receptor beta chains came from one sample sequenced in a study of OX40 agonist ivuxolimab in advanced cancers. The table came from immunoSEQ multiplex PCR; TCRdb's copy has only in-frame clones and leaves some out. Of about 63,000 clones listed, around 89% are singletons. The source was CD4+ or CD8+ T cells sorted from blood, collected in a trial of the OX40 agonist ivuxolimab. The receptor source for this set is an adult with an advanced solid tumor such as melanoma, head and neck, liver or kidney cancer.

This clone was observed once. This chain links TRBV11-2 with TRBJ1-2; no clear D. The CDR3 contains 13 residues. V shed 5 bases and J shed 7 bases, with 14 bases lying between them. Germline CDR1 reads SGHAT; CDR2 reads FQNNGV. For the CDR3, the DNA is TGTGCCAGCAGCAGAAATGGCGGAGCTGGCTACACCTTC. As protein: CASSRNGGAGYTF. Based on the CDR3 plus reference TRBV11-2 and TRBJ1-2, the full variable domain is EAGVAQSPRYKIIEKRQSVAFWCNPISGHATLYWYQQILGQGPKLLIQFQNNGVVDDSQLPKDRFSAERLKGVDSTLKIQPAKLEDSAVYLCASSRNGGAGYTFGSGTRLTVV.

This clone was observed a handful of times. This chain uses TRBV28 with TRBJ1-5; possibly TRBD1 for D (6 bases). V was clipped by 6 bases and J by 0 bases, with 15 bases between them. Germline CDR1 reads MDHEN; CDR2 reads SYDVKM. The CDR3 contains 16 residues. CDR3 DNA sequence: TGTGCCAGCAGGCGCGGGACATTCCTTAGCAATCAGCCCCAGCATTTT. Translating gives CASRRGTFLSNQPQHF. The entire variable domain, with the rest obtained from reference TRBV28 and TRBJ1-5, is as follows: DVKVTQSSRYLVKRTGEKVFLECVQDMDHENMFWYRQDPGLGLRLIYFSYDVKMKEKGDIPEGYSVSREKKERFSLILESASTNQTSMYLCASRRGTFLSNQPQHFGDGTRLSIL.

The chain links TRBV15 to TRBJ2-2; a weak D match, TRBD1 (6 bases). The CDR3 covers 14 residues. CDR1 and CDR2 from the germline V gene are LNHNV and YYDKDF (reference sequence). Trimming removed 3 bases at V and 5 bases at J, with 10 bases between. The CDR3 is CATSRETGTGELFF. CDR3 nucleotides: TGTGCCACCAGCAGGGAAACAGGGACCGGGGAGCTGTTTTTT.

This clone appeared once. The genes are TRBV6-5 and TRBJ2-3, with 8 bases fitting TRBD2. V trimming: 2 bases; J trimming: 5 bases; junction bases outside the gene matches: 6. The germline V gene has CDR1 MNHEY and CDR2 SVGAGI. The CDR3 is 15 amino acids. The CDR3: CASSYRGGRGDTQYF. The CDR3 DNA reads as TGTGCCAGCAGTTACCGGGGGGGCCGTGGAGATACGCAGTATTTT.

This chain uses TRBV5-6 with TRBJ1-5; no clear D. Trimming took 0 bases from V and 6 from J, leaving 7 bases between them. CDR3 length equals 13 residues. Germline V gene sequence: CDR1 SGHDT, CDR2 YYEEEE. The CDR3 nucleotides read TGTGCCAGCAGCTTGGGAAGTTTTCAGCCCCAGCATTTT. Protein sequence: CASSLGSFQPQHF.

This clone has only a few counts. This sequence joins TRBV19 and TRBJ2-7; no clear D gene. The CDR3 has 13 residues. The germline CDR1 and CDR2 sequences are LNHDA and SQIVND (reference sequence). Trimming shortened V by 4 bases and J by 1 base, and 8 bases separated the two germline ends. This CDR3 is CASSTTGSYEQYF. For the CDR3, the DNA is TGTGCCAGTAGTACGACCGGATCCTACGAGCAGTACTTC.

V usage is TRBV5-1 and J usage is TRBJ2-3; D call uncertain. The V and J ends lost 5 bases and 1 base respectively, with 14 bases between them. CDR1 and CDR2 from the germline V gene are SGHRS and YFSETQ. This CDR3 has 15 amino acids. The CDR3 region is CASSLQDLRTDTQYF. CDR3 DNA sequence: TGCGCCAGCAGTCTCCAGGACCTCCGCACAGATACGCAGTATTTT.

This sequence joins TRBV6-1 and TRBJ2-2, with TRBD2 matching over 10 bases. The CDR3 loop spans 13 amino acids. From germline, CDR1 is MNHNS and CDR2 SASEGT. J gave up 7 bases and V 6 bases, and 2 bases lay outside the gene matches. CDR3 sequence (DNA): TGTGCCAGCAGGGGACTAGCGATCGGGGAGCTGTTTTTT. Its translation is CASRGLAIGELFF.

The rearrangement links TRBV10-3 to TRBJ1-1, with D possibly being TRBD1 (5 bases). In germline, CDR1 is ENHRY, CDR2 SYGVKD. V was shortened by 8 bases and J by 1 base, with 14 bases between the two germline ends. This CDR3 is built from 14 residues. The CDR3 DNA reads TGTGCCATCCAGAGGCCAGGGTCGAACACTGAAGCTTTCTTT. It codes for CAIQRPGSNTEAFF.

V gene TRBV7-2 combines with J gene TRBJ2-3; tentative D call: TRBD1 (5 bases). Germline loops: CDR1 SGHTA, CDR2 FQGNSA. There are 15 residues in the CDR3. Trimming took off 0 bases at V and 3 bases at J, with 10 bases between the two ends. This chain's CDR3 is CASSLARTPTDTQYF. The CDR3 bases are TGTGCCAGCAGCTTAGCAAGGACACCGACAGATACGCAGTATTTT.

The chain joins TRBV15 to TRBJ2-3; no clear D gene. Germline V lookup: CDR1 LNHNV, CDR2 YYDKDF (reference sequence). Trimming took off 0 bases at V and 6 bases at J, with 4 bases between the two ends. CDR3 length: 12 residues. The CDR3 loop reads CATSRDRDTQYF. The CDR3 DNA follows: TGTGCCACCAGCAGAGACAGGGATACGCAGTATTTT.

Written as DNA, the CDR3 is TGTGCCAGCAGTTACTACCCGGGGACTAGCTCCTACGAGCAGTACTTC. The encoded protein is CASSYYPGTSSYEQYF. The chain recombines TRBV6-7 with TRBJ2-7; 8 positions agree with TRBD2. TRBV6-7 counts as an open reading frame of uncertain function. The CDR3 consists of 16 residues. V was clipped by 1 base and J by 0 bases; unmatched bases: 5.

This sequence joins TRBV28 and TRBJ1-2, with D possibly TRBD1 on 6 matching bases. The CDR3 totals 14 residues. Trimming took off 5 bases at V and 0 bases at J, with 10 bases between the two ends. Germline V gene sequence: CDR1 MDHEN, CDR2 SYDVKM. The CDR3 reads CASSTGSANYGYTF. The CDR3 bases are TGTGCCAGCAGTACAGGGTCTGCTAACTATGGCTACACCTTC.